Following are 11 T cell receptor beta chains from one sample sequenced in a study of blood T cell repertoires in COVID-19. TCRdb's copy holds only in-frame clones and misses some; the assay was immunoSEQ multiplex PCR. The sample carries around 320,000 clones, roughly 87% recorded once. The source material was peripheral blood. The receptors stem from a young man with active or convalescent COVID-19.

This chain uses TRBV11-2 with TRBJ1-5; 8 nucleotides align to TRBD1. V lost 3 bases, J lost 6 bases, and 16 bases stayed unmatched. The CDR3 has 18 residues. The germline gives CDR1 SGHAT, CDR2 FQNNGV. DNA of the CDR3: TGTGCCAGCAGCTTCGGGGGAGGGCAGGGGGCCTCGGGTCAGCCCCAGCATTTT. Amino acids: CASSFGGGQGASGQPQHF.

This clone was observed a single time. This chain connects TRBV7-2 to TRBJ1-6; D is undetermined. This CDR3 region has 12 residues. Trimming left V 2 bases short and J 7 bases short, with 3 bases between. The V gene's germline CDR1 is SGHTA and CDR2 FQGNSA. This chain's CDR3 is CASSLLNSPLHF. CDR3 coding DNA: TGTGCCAGCAGCTTACTGAATTCACCCCTCCACTTT.

The chain links TRBV19 to TRBJ1-5, with a possible D match to TRBD1 (6 bases). With 9 bases removed from V and 4 bases from J, the gap between germline ends came to 19 bases. Per the germline V gene, CDR1 is LNHDA and CDR2 is SQIVND (reference sequence). CDR3 length: 15 amino acids. The chain's CDR3 is CASGGGRLRNQPQHF. The CDR3 bases are TGTGCCAGCGGCGGGGGGCGACTTCGGAATCAGCCCCAGCATTTT.

This chain joins TRBV16 and TRBJ1-2; 10 bases are shared with TRBD1. The CDR3 totals 15 residues. Germline trimming cut 3 bases from V and 4 bases from J; bases unmatched to any gene: 5. The V gene's germline CDR1 is KGHSY and CDR2 FQNENV. The CDR3 here is CASSHPGQGIYGYTF. CDR3 DNA: TGTGCCAGCAGCCATCCGGGACAGGGGATCTATGGCTACACCTTC.

In its sample, this clone was seen once. The gene calls are TRBV5-6 and TRBJ2-3; 7 bases match TRBD1. From germline, CDR1 is SGHDT and CDR2 YYEEEE. This CDR3 comprises 15 residues. After removal of 2 bases from V and 2 bases from J, the junction contained 5 bases not matched to a gene. The CDR3 nucleotides read TGTGCCAGCAGCTTCGGGACAGTTTCCACAGATACGCAGTATTTT. Translating gives CASSFGTVSTDTQYF.

The chain links TRBV5-5 to TRBJ1-5, with TRBD1 matching 8 bases. This CDR3 contains 19 residues. After removal of 2 bases from V and 6 bases from J, the junction contained 19 bases not matched to a gene. Per germline, CDR1 SGHKS and CDR2 YYEKEE (reference sequence). The CDR3 loop reads CASSLIPASDRGSGQPQHF. The CDR3 coding sequence is TGTGCCAGCAGCTTAATTCCCGCCTCAGACAGGGGCTCGGGTCAGCCCCAGCATTTT.

This chain joins TRBV4-1 and TRBJ2-1; D possibly corresponds to TRBD1 (5 bases). CDR3 length: 14 residues. CDR1 MGHRA and CDR2 YSYEKL come from the germline V gene. V dropped 1 base and J dropped 6 bases, with 10 bases sitting between them. This CDR3 is CASSQVLQGNEQFF. CDR3 DNA: TGCGCCAGCAGCCAAGTGCTGCAGGGCAATGAGCAGTTCTTC.

The chain employs TRBV28 and TRBJ2-7; a possible D gene is TRBD1 (7 bases). The germline V gene encodes CDR1 MDHEN and CDR2 SYDVKM. The V end lost 6 bases, the J end lost 7 bases, and 19 bases lay between the germline ends. There are 14 residues in the CDR3. Here the CDR3 reads CASSKDRRSGEQYF. CDR3 nucleotide sequence: TGTGCCAGCAGCAAGGACAGGCGGAGCGGGGAGCAGTACTTC.

The rearrangement joins TRBV27 to TRBJ1-1; D may be TRBD1 (6 bases). The germline gives CDR1 MNHEY, CDR2 SMNVEV (reference sequence). This CDR3 region has 15 residues. Trimming left V 0 bases short and J 5 bases short, with 13 bases between. CDR3 nucleotide sequence: TGTGCCAGCAGTTTATCGACTCGGGGGGCAACTGAAGCTTTCTTT. It codes for CASSLSTRGATEAFF.

The rearrangement links TRBV15 to TRBJ2-7; 9 bases align to TRBD2. V shed 6 bases and J 6 bases; nucleotides not matched to a gene: 6. The length of the CDR3 is 13 residues. Germline lookup yields CDR1 LNHNV and CDR2 YYDKDF (reference sequence). This chain's CDR3 is CATSRAGGFEQYF. CDR3 DNA: TGTGCCACCAGTCGGGCGGGAGGGTTCGAGCAGTACTTC.

This clone was detected a few times. The rearrangement links TRBV29-1 to TRBJ2-7; TRBD1 matches at 8 bases. The CDR3 sequence is 13 residues long. Germline values: CDR1 SQVTM, CDR2 ANQGSEA. The V and J ends lost 6 bases and 3 bases, in that order; junction bases with no gene match: 7. The CDR3 loop is CSVRTGISYEQYF. The DNA for the CDR3 is TGCAGCGTGCGGACAGGGATAAGCTACGAGCAGTACTTC.